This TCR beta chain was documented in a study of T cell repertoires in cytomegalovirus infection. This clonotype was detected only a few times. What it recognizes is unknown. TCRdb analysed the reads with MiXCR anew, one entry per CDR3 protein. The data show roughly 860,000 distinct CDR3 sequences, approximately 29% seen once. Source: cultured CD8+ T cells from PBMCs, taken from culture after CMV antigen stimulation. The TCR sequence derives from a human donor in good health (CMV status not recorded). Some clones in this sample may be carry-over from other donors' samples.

CDR3 region: CSAIRQGAREQYV. The CDR3 DNA reads TGCAGTGCTATCAGACAGGGGGCGAGAGAGCAGTACGTC. The chain couples TRBV20-1 to TRBJ2-7; 10 positions match TRBD1. J was trimmed by 7 bases and V by 4 bases; bases with no gene match: 7. Germline-derived CDR1 and CDR2 are DFQATT and SNEGSKA (reference sequence). This CDR3 is built from 13 residues.